This TCR beta chain was documented in a study of molecular identifiers for immune sequencing clone quantification. Study-level results: Single-cell amounts of spiked Jurkat TCR RNA were reportedly detectable among about a million naive cells. Sizes of highly expanded clones could be underestimated through identical TCRs sharing a barcode. Clones of above 20 RNA copies carried over 99% of effector molecules; in naive cells they carried under 1%.

This clonotype was seen a handful of times. Its target is unknown. TCRdb ran MiXCR on the PCR reads and lists one entry per CDR3 protein. The data hold approximately 550,000 distinct CDR3 sequences, with about a fifth observed a single time. Sequenced material: naive CD8+ T cells from blood, with Jurkat cell RNA spiked in. Specified subset: FACS-sorted CD8+CD4-CCR7+CD45RA+ naive T cells. The sequence was collected from a human donor in good health. Some libraries in this study had Jurkat cell RNA spiked in.

This CDR3 reads CSAPVPGLRMNTEAFF. CDR3 DNA: TGCAGTGCACCTGTGCCGGGACTGCGGATGAACACTGAAGCTTTCTTT. This chain links TRBV20-1 with TRBJ1-1, with D possibly TRBD1 on 5 matching bases. Deletions cut 6 bases from V and 0 bases from J, with 20 bases between. The germline V gene encodes CDR1 DFQATT and CDR2 SNEGSKA (reference sequence). The CDR3 extends over 16 amino acids.